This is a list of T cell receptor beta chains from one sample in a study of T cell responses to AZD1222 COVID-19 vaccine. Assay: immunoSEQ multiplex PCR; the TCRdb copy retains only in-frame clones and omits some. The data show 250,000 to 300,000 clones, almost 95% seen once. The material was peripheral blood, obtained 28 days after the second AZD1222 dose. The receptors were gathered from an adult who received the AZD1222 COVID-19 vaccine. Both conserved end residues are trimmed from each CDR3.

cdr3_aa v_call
ASSAALLSGNTIY TRBV7-2
ASSFDERRAAYNEQF TRBV28
ASSEVTVMNTEAF TRBV2
ASSLRERQPQH TRBV12-3/TRBV12-4
ASSMGVNQPQH TRBV19
ASSQPHNYGYT TRBV12-3/TRBV12-4
ASSIGYQETQY TRBV19
ASSPRDLTYGYT TRBV18
ASSAGQGIAVEQY TRBV5-4
ASSLFRGTLSYEQY TRBV28
ATSRDRQAVSSYNEQF TRBV15
ASSISPGGREAF TRBV19
ASSGAGARTSPQH TRBV2
ASSYPGLDNSPLH TRBV11-2
ASSLVLAGYPGELF TRBV7-8
ASSLVRTGGTDTQY TRBV27
ASSLSWRGTQTQY TRBV27
ATSRDRGRGDTSGRWADTQY TRBV15
ASSQRRDTGDYGYT TRBV18
ASSPAVGASTEAF TRBV5-4
ASSNGHLGRISYNEQF TRBV19
AIRPGQENSPLH TRBV10-3
ASRLAPGRSSSYNEQF TRBV12-2
ASSIQGAFNQPQH TRBV28
ASSLQGRGADTQY TRBV28
ASSLEFPGHLH TRBV7-9
ASSRGRDEKLF TRBV18
ASSSQGTDNEQF TRBV5-1
ASSFGVAGGPETQY TRBV2
ASSQAPELNYYNEQF TRBV3-1/TRBV3-2
ASGEGTTYEQY TRBV6-5